These 12 T cell receptor beta chains were all obtained from the same sample, sequenced in a study of T cell changes during pregnancy in multiple sclerosis. The repertoire was sequenced with immunoSEQ multiplex PCR; TCRdb's copy has only in-frame clones and lacks some. The sample lists 40,000 to 45,000 clones, 89% seen once, with 1.2% in the top ten. The material was CD4+ T cells from peripheral blood mononuclear cells, obtained in the first trimester of pregnancy. The receptors stem from a female donor with multiple sclerosis, enrolled in a pregnancy study.

The chain recombines TRBV5-1 with TRBJ2-7; D not resolved. The germline V and J ends were trimmed by 0 bases and 4 bases, with 11 bases remaining between them. The length of the CDR3 is 14 residues. CDR1 is SGHRS, CDR2 YFSETQ, per germline. The CDR3 nucleotides read TGCGCCAGCAGCTTGGACCCTACAGAGTACGAGCAGTACTTC. It is translated as CASSLDPTEYEQYF.

The chain carries TRBV6-1 and TRBJ2-2; a possible D gene is TRBD2 (5 bases). This CDR3 has 12 amino acids. Germline loops: CDR1 MNHNS, CDR2 SASEGT. The V end was cut by 6 bases, the J end by 6 bases, with 8 bases between. CDR3 region: CASRWRSGELFF. The CDR3 region has the DNA TGTGCCAGCAGGTGGAGGTCCGGGGAGCTGTTTTTT.

The count of this clone is one. The gene calls are TRBV11-2 and TRBJ1-3; D unclear. The CDR3 consists of 12 residues. Germline V gives CDR1 SGHAT, CDR2 FQNNGV. Trimming pared 3 bases from V and 4 bases from J, leaving 4 bases between. The CDR3 loop is CASSLSGNTIYF. The CDR3 nucleotides read TGTGCCAGCAGCTTGTCGGGAAACACCATATATTTT. Using reference TRBV11-2 and TRBJ1-3 for the parts outside the CDR3, the full variable domain is EAGVAQSPRYKIIEKRQSVAFWCNPISGHATLYWYQQILGQGPKLLIQFQNNGVVDDSQLPKDRFSAERLKGVDSTLKIQPAKLEDSAVYLCASSLSGNTIYFGEGSWLTVV.

The chain uses TRBV5-1 and TRBJ2-3; 8 nucleotides line up with TRBD1. Germline CDR1 SGHRS, CDR2 YFSETQ. Trimming removed 4 bases from V and 1 base from J; junction bases left unmatched: 2. The CDR3 extends over 14 amino acids. The CDR3 reads CASSQQGGTDTQYF. The CDR3 nucleotides are TGCGCCAGCAGCCAACAGGGGGGCACAGATACGCAGTATTTT.

The chain joins TRBV2 to TRBJ2-2, with D maybe TRBD1 (5 bases). V was trimmed by 3 bases and J by 3 bases, leaving 11 bases between them. Germline CDR1 SNHLY, CDR2 FYNNEI. The CDR3 is 15 amino acids. The CDR3 region is CASSEAGIDTGELFF. CDR3 bases: TGTGCCAGCAGTGAGGCAGGGATCGACACCGGGGAGCTGTTTTTT. Using reference TRBV2 and TRBJ2-2 for the parts outside the CDR3, the full variable domain is EPEVTQTPSHQVTQMGQEVILRCVPISNHLYFYWYRQILGQKVEFLVSFYNNEISEKSEIFDDQFSVERPDGSNFTLKIRSTKLEDSAMYFCASSEAGIDTGELFFGEGSRLTVL.

The chain joins TRBV30 to TRBJ2-4, with D possibly being TRBD1 (6 bases). The V gene's germline CDR1 is GTSNPN and CDR2 SVGIG (reference sequence). V gave up 2 bases and J gave up 9 bases, with 11 bases separating them. The CDR3 loop spans 12 amino acids. DNA for the CDR3: TGTGCCTGGAGTACCCAGGGGAGCATTCAGTACTTC. As protein: CAWSTQGSIQYF.

The J gene is TRBJ2-3, the V gene TRBV25-1; 7 nucleotides line up with TRBD2. The CDR3 sequence is 13 residues long. Germline CDR1 is MGHDK and CDR2 is SYGVNS. The junction had 0 bases not matched to a gene; V was cut back by 3 bases and J by 3 bases. The CDR3 sequence is CASSEGGTDTQYF. CDR3 DNA sequence: TGTGCCAGCAGTGAGGGGGGGACAGATACGCAGTATTTT.

In this sample, this clone turned up once. The CDR3: CASRPSRGREQYF. DNA for the CDR3: TGTGCCAGCAGACCTAGCAGGGGGCGAGAGCAGTACTTC. The chain employs TRBV2 and TRBJ2-7; 8 bases are shared with TRBD1. The CDR3 is 13 amino acids. The ends lost 6 bases at V and 7 bases at J; junction bases unmatched: 8. Germline V gene lookup returns CDR1 SNHLY and CDR2 FYNNEI.

The chain combines TRBV27 with TRBJ1-5; 9 bases map to TRBD1. Germline V lookup: CDR1 MNHEY, CDR2 SMNVEV (reference sequence). J was trimmed by 1 base and V by 6 bases; bases with no gene match: 7. The CDR3 loop spans 16 amino acids. The CDR3 region is CASSPWTGASNQPQHF. In DNA, the CDR3 is TGTGCCAGCAGCCCTTGGACAGGGGCGAGCAATCAGCCCCAGCATTTT.

The V gene is TRBV7-3, the J gene TRBJ2-1, with 10 bases matching TRBD2. From germline, CDR1 is SGHTA and CDR2 FQGTGA. This CDR3 has 16 amino acids. V lost 4 bases to trimming and J lost 4 bases; unmatched junction nucleotides: 7. Here the CDR3 DNA reads TGTGCCAGCAGCTCCCACGGGACTAGCGTTTACAATGAGCAGTTCTTC. Its protein product is CASSSHGTSVYNEQFF.

This rearrangement joins TRBV6-5 to TRBJ1-4; D call uncertain. The CDR3 extends over 13 amino acids. Trimming cost V 2 bases and J 6 bases, with 7 bases left between them. From germline, CDR1 is MNHEY and CDR2 SVGAGI. CDR3 region: CASSYVADEKLFF. Here the CDR3 DNA reads TGTGCCAGCAGTTACGTGGCCGATGAAAAACTGTTTTTT.

V usage is TRBV19 and J usage is TRBJ2-7; 12 bases map to TRBD1. Germline lookup yields CDR1 LNHDA and CDR2 SQIVND (reference sequence). Trimming at V came to 4 bases and at J to 3 bases, leaving 4 bases not matched to a gene. The CDR3 runs 15 residues. CDR3 coding DNA: TGTGCCAGTAGTACTGGGACAGGGGGCCTCTACGAGCAGTACTTC. This codes for CASSTGTGGLYEQYF.